The rows below give T cell receptor beta chains drawn from one sample of a study of beta chain features in type 1 diabetes. TCRdb's copy holds only in-frame clones and misses some; the assay was immunoSEQ multiplex PCR. The table shows approximately 170,000 clones, with 7.5% to 10% occurring only once. Sequencing was performed on central memory CD4+ T cells from blood. These receptors came from a woman younger than 35 in good health. The CDR3 runs from the conserved cysteine through the conserved F or W. A D gene is named only where the DNA matches it firmly. Clone sizes are given selectively: once, few, many, or a class where the clone is expanded.

clone_size d_call j_call v_call cdr3_nt cdr3_aa
NA TRBD2 TRBJ2-5 TRBV7-9 TGTGCCAGCAGCAGGGACTATCAAGAGACCCAGTACTTC CASSRDYQETQYF
NA NA TRBJ2-2 TRBV11-3 TGTGCCAGCGGCTTGGGCTCCGGGGAGCTGTTTTTT CASGLGSGELFF
few NA TRBJ2-3 TRBV5-6 TGTGCCAGCAGCTTGACAGCTCCCACAGATACGCAGTATTTT CASSLTAPTDTQYF
few NA TRBJ1-3 TRBV9 TGTGCCAGCAGCGTACAGGGCTCTGGAAACACCATATATTTT CASSVQGSGNTIYF
NA TRBD2 TRBJ2-7 TRBV27 TGTGCCAGCACCGCGAGCGGGAGGGAGGAGCAGTACTTC CASTASGREEQYF
NA NA TRBJ1-2 TRBV15 TGTGCCACCCTGGCAGGGCACTTC CATLAGHF
few NA TRBJ2-1 TRBV18 TGTGCCAGCTCACCACTATCGGGAGTTGTCGATGAGCAGTTCTTC CASSPLSGVVDEQFF
NA TRBD1 TRBJ2-2 TRBV5-1 TGCGCCAGCAGCCTCGAAAACAGGGGAAACACCGGGGAGCTGTTTTTT CASSLENRGNTGELFF
NA TRBD1 TRBJ1-1 TRBV28 TGTGCCAGCCGTTCTCCTCCGGGACAGGGGGCGCGGGACACTGAAGCTTTCTTT CASRSPPGQGARDTEAFF
many TRBD2 TRBJ2-1 TRBV30 TGTGCCTGGCGGTCGGGACTAGCGCAGTTCTTC CAWRSGLAQFF
NA NA TRBJ2-5 TRBV2 TGTGCCAGCACTAGCGGACAGGGATCAGGAGAGACCCAGTACTTC CASTSGQGSGETQYF
NA NA TRBJ1-1 TRBV7-3 TGTGCCAGCAGCTTTGACAGTAACACTGAAGCTTTCTTT CASSFDSNTEAFF
NA TRBD1 TRBJ2-6 TRBV30 TGTGCCGGGGTTCCGGGACAGGGCTACTCTGGGGCCAACGTCCTGACTTTC CAGVPGQGYSGANVLTF
NA TRBD2 TRBJ2-1 TRBV10-3 TGTGCCATCAGTGAGTCTAGCGGGAGGGGTTCCTACAATGAGCAGTTCTTC CAISESSGRGSYNEQFF
NA NA TRBJ2-3 TRBV6-1 TGTGCCAGCAGTTCGACAATCATGCTAACAGATACGCAGTATTTT CASSSTIMLTDTQYF
NA NA TRBJ2-7 TRBV14 TGTGCCAGCAGCCAAGGAGTGGAGCAGTACTTC CASSQGVEQYF
NA TRBD2 TRBJ2-5 TRBV6-6 TGTGCCAGCAGGGCGCTCATAGCGGGGGGTAAAGAGACCCAGTACTTC CASRALIAGGKETQYF
NA NA TRBJ2-3 TRBV1 TGCACCAGCAGCACTCGCGGGAGGGCGGATACGCAGTATTTT CTSSTRGRADTQYF
NA NA TRBJ2-7 TRBV10-3 TGTGCCATCAGTGAACGGGACACCTACGAGCAGTACTTC CAISERDTYEQYF
NA NA TRBJ2-1 TRBV18 TGTGCCAGCTCACCCGCAGGGTGGTCCTACAATGAGCAGTTCTTC CASSPAGWSYNEQFF
NA NA TRBJ2-7 TRBV5-1 TGCGCCAGCAGCTTGGATATCTACGAGCAGTACTTC CASSLDIYEQYF
NA NA TRBJ2-7 TRBV7-2 TGTGCCAGCAGCTTAGGGCAGGGTGGGTACGAGCAGTACTTC CASSLGQGGYEQYF
few NA TRBJ2-2 TRBV2 TGTGCCAGCAGTGAACTAACGGAGCTGTTTTTT CASSELTELFF
NA NA TRBJ2-7 TRBV11-2 TGTGCCAGCAGCAAGGGCTCTAGCACTTCCGGCGAGCAGTACTTC CASSKGSSTSGEQYF
few NA TRBJ1-4 TRBV7-3 TGTGCCAGCAGCTTAGAGGGCGGATCAAATGAAAAACTGTTTTTT CASSLEGGSNEKLFF
NA NA TRBJ2-3 TRBV18 TGTGCCAGCTCACCAGGGGCCACAGATACGCAGTATTTT CASSPGATDTQYF
many TRBD2 TRBJ2-2 TRBV19 TGTGCCAGTAGTATTCGACTAGCGGGTCGGGTCGGGGAGCTGTTTTTT CASSIRLAGRVGELFF
NA NA TRBJ2-3 TRBV5-1 TGCGCCAGCAGCTTGGCGGGGCCGGGGGGCCTCACAGATACGCAGTATTTT CASSLAGPGGLTDTQYF
few TRBD2 TRBJ2-1 TRBV5-1 TGCGCCAGCAGCCGTAGCGGGAACAATGAGCAGTTCTTC CASSRSGNNEQFF
few NA TRBJ2-2 TRBV7-3 TGTGCCAGCAGCCCCCGGGACTTAGACACCGGGGAGCTGTTTTTT CASSPRDLDTGELFF
NA NA TRBJ2-5 TRBV11-3 TGTGCCAGCAGCCCAGGGTCGGCCCAAGAGACCCAGTACTTC CASSPGSAQETQYF
NA NA TRBJ2-7 TRBV18 TGTGCCAGCTCACCATGGGCAGGATTTTCCTACGAGCAGTACTTC CASSPWAGFSYEQYF
many NA TRBJ1-6 TRBV29-1 TGCAGCGTCGGTGAGGGCTTGAGGAATTCACCCCTCCACTTT CSVGEGLRNSPLHF
NA NA TRBJ2-7 TRBV4-1 TGCGCCAGCAGCCAAGCTGCGGGGTTGTTGTACGAGCAGTACTTC CASSQAAGLLYEQYF
many NA TRBJ2-7 TRBV19 TGTGCCAGTAGCACGGGACTCCTCTACGAGCAGTACTTC CASSTGLLYEQYF
few TRBD2 TRBJ2-5 TRBV30 TGTGCCTGGAGAGGGACTAGAGGGTCGGGGGCTCAAGAGACCCAGTACTTC CAWRGTRGSGAQETQYF
few TRBD1 TRBJ2-2 TRBV2 TGTGCCAGCAGTGGCCGGGACAGGGCTCCCACCGGGGAGCTGTTTTTT CASSGRDRAPTGELFF
few NA TRBJ2-2 TRBV9 TGTGCCAGCAGCCCCTTGGACAGTCGGTTGTTTTTT CASSPLDSRLFF
few NA TRBJ1-1 TRBV19 TGTGCCAGTAGTATAGGAGCGGCGGGGAAGGACACTGAAGCTTTCTTT CASSIGAAGKDTEAFF
NA NA TRBJ2-7 TRBV7-9 TGTGCCCTGACAGGACAGAAAGGCTACGAGCAGTACTTC CALTGQKGYEQYF
many TRBD1 TRBJ1-2 TRBV29-1 TGCAGCGTGTCTGAGGGACAGCTCTATGGCTACACCTTC CSVSEGQLYGYTF